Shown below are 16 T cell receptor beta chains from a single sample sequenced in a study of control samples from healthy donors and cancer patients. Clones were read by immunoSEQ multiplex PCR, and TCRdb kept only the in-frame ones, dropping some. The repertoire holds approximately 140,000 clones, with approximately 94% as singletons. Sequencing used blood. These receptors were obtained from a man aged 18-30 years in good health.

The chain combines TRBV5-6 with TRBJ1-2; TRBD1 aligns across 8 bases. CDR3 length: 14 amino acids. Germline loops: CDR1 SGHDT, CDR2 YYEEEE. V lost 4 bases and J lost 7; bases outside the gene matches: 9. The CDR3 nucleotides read TGTGCCAGCAGCCTGGGCCAACAGGGGGTTGGCTACACCTTC. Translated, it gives CASSLGQQGVGYTF. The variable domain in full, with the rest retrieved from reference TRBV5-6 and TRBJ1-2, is DAGVTQSPTHLIKTRGQQVTLRCSPKSGHDTVSWYQQALGQGPQFIFQYYEEEERQRGNFPDRFSGHQFPNYSSELNVNALLLGDSALYLCASSLGQQGVGYTFGSGTRLTVV.

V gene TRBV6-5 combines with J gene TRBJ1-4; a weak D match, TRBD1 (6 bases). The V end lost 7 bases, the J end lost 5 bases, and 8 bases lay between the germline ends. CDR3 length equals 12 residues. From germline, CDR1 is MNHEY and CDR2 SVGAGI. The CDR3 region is CASNRDNEKLFF. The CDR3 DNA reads TGTGCCAGCAACAGGGACAATGAAAAACTGTTTTTT.

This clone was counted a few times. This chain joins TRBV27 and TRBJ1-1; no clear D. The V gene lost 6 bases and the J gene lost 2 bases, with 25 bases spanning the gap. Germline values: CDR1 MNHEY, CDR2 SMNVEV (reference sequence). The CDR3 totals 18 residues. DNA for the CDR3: TGTGCCAGCAGCCATGGGGTGGCGCGGAGAACCCTCAACACTGAAGCTTTCTTT. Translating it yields CASSHGVARRTLNTEAFF.

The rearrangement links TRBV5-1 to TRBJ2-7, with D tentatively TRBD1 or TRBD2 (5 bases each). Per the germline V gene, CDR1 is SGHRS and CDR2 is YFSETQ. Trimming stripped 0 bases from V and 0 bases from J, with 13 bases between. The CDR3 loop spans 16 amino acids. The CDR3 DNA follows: TGCGCCAGCAGCTTGGGCCTTGGGGGTTACTCCTACGAGCAGTACTTC. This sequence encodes CASSLGLGGYSYEQYF.

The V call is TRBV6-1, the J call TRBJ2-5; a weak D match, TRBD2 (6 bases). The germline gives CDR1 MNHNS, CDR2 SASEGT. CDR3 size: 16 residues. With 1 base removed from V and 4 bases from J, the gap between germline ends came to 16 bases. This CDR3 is CASSEDLGGGAETQYF. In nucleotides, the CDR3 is TGTGCCAGCAGTGAAGATCTAGGAGGCGGGGCAGAGACCCAGTACTTC.

CDR3 protein: CASSFRSSQYF. The CDR3 nucleotides read TGCGCCAGCAGCTTCAGGTCCTCGCAGTATTTT. The gene calls are TRBV5-1 and TRBJ2-3; D is unresolved. CDR1 is SGHRS and CDR2 is YFSETQ in the germline V gene. The CDR3 length is 11 residues. V lost 2 bases and J 10 bases, leaving 8 bases between the germline ends.

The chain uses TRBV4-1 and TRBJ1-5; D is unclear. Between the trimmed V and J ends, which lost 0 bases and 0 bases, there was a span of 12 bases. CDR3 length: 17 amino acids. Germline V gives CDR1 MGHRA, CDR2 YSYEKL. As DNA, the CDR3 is TGCGCCAGCAGCCAAGAAGAGGGAGATTATAGCAATCAGCCCCAGCATTTT. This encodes CASSQEEGDYSNQPQHF.

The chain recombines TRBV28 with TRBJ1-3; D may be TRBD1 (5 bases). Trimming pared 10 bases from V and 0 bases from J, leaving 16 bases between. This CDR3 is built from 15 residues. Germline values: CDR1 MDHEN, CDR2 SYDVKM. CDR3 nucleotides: TGTGCCACCCTGGGACGGAACCTCTCTGGAAACACCATATATTTT. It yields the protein CATLGRNLSGNTIYF.

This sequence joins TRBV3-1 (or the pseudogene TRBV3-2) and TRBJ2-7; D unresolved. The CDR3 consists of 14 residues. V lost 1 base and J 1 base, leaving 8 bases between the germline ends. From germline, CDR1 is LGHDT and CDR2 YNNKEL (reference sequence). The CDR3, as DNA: TGTGCCAGCAGCCAAGTGGGTCTGTCCTACGAGCAGTACTTC. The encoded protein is CASSQVGLSYEQYF.

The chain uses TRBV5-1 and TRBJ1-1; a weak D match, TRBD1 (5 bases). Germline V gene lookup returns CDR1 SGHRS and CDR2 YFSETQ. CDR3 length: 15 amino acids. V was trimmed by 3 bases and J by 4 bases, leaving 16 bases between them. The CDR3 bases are TGCGCCAGCAGCTGGGGCGGGGCCGGGGCCACTGAAGCTTTCTTT. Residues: CASSWGGAGATEAFF.

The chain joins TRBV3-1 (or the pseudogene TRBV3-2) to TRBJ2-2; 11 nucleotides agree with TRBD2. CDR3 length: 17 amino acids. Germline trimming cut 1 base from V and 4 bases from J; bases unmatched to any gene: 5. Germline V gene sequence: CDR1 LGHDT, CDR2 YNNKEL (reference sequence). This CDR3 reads CASSQVGLAGGTGELFF. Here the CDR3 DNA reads TGTGCCAGCAGCCAAGTAGGCCTAGCGGGGGGCACCGGGGAGCTGTTTTTT.

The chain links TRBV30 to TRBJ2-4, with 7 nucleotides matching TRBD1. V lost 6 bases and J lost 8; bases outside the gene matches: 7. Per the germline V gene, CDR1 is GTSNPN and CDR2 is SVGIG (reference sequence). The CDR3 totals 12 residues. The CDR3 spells CACADRLDIQYF. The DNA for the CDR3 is TGTGCCTGCGCGGACAGGCTAGACATTCAGTACTTC.

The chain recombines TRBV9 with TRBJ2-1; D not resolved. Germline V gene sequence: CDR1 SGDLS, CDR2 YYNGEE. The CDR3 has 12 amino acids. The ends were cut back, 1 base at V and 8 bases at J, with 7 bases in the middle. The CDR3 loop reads CASSVFRDEQFF. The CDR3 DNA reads TGTGCCAGCAGCGTATTTAGGGATGAGCAGTTCTTC.

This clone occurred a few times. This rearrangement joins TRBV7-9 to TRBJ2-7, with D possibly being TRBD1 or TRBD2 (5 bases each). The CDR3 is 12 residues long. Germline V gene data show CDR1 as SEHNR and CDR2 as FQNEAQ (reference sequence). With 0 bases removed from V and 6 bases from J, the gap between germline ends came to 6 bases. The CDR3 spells CASSLARGEQYF. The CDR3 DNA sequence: TGTGCCAGCAGCTTAGCGAGGGGCGAGCAGTACTTC.

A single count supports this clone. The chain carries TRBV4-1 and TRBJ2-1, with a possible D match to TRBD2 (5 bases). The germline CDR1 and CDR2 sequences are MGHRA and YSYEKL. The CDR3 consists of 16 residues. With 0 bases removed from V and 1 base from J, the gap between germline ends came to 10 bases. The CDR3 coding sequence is TGCGCCAGCAGCCAAGATCGGGATTCATCCTACAATGAGCAGTTCTTC. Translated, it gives CASSQDRDSSYNEQFF.

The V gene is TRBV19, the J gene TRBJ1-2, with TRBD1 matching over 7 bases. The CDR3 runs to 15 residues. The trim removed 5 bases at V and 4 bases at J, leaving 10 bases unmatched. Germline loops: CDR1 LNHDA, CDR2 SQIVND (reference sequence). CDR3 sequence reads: CASSAWGQQSYGYTF. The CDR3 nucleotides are TGTGCCAGTAGTGCGTGGGGACAGCAATCCTATGGCTACACCTTC.